The TCR beta chain described here comes from a study of T-cell reconstitution after alpha-beta-depleted transplantation in children. CDR1 is MGHDK and CDR2 is SYGVNS in the germline V gene. The CDR3 loop spans 17 amino acids. V shed 4 bases and J 0 bases; nucleotides not matched to a gene: 8. TCRbeta library construction was performed incorporating unique molecular identifiers. TCRdb itself ran the PCR reads through MiXCR, one entry per CDR3 protein. The table shows approximately 190,000 distinct CDR3 sequences, with 6.3% occurring only once. There are many counts of this clonotype. The clonotype originates from a girl less than two years old with combined immunodeficiency, due to receive a stem cell transplant. The sequencing used PBMCs, collected before TCRalphabeta/CD19-depleted stem cell transplant. The chain combines TRBV25-1 with TRBJ2-1; TRBD2 matches 8 bases. This CDR3 reads CASSVRGADSSYNEQFF. The CDR3 DNA reads as TGTGCCAGCAGTGTGCGGGGGGCGGATAGCTCCTACAATGAGCAGTTCTTC. Supplemented by reference TRBV25-1 and TRBJ2-1, the full variable domain reads EADIYQTPRYLVIGTGKKITLECSQTMGHDKMYWYQQDPGMELHLIHYSYGVNSTEKGDLSSESTVSRIRTEHFPLTLESARPSHTSQYLCASSVRGADSSYNEQFFGPGTRLTVL.